One sample yielded the 21 T cell receptor beta chains listed below, sequenced in a study of early T cells in non-severe SARS-CoV-2 infection. TCRdb re-called the 5' RACE reads through MiXCR, storing one row per CDR3 protein. The sample includes approximately 73,000 distinct CDR3 sequences, roughly 13% of them seen just once. Sequenced material: whole blood. Receptor source: an adult who was a healthcare worker with PCR-confirmed SARS-CoV-2 infection or an uninfected control (not recorded which).

There are a few counts of this clonotype. The chain recombines TRBV7-7 with TRBJ2-5; 8 bases line up with TRBD1. Germline V gives CDR1 SSHAT, CDR2 FNYEAQ (reference sequence). V lost 5 bases and J lost 4; bases outside the gene matches: 3. This CDR3 region has 13 residues. The CDR3 loop reads CASSRGQGETQYF. As DNA, the CDR3 is TGTGCCAGCAGCCGAGGACAGGGAGAGACCCAGTACTTC.

This clonotype was observed a handful of times. The V call is TRBV28, the J call TRBJ2-3; maybe TRBD1 (5 bases). CDR3 length equals 16 residues. V lost 5 bases to trimming and J lost 3 bases, with 18 bases between them. Germline assignment: CDR1 MDHEN and CDR2 SYDVKM. CDR3 loop: CASSVRQFYGTDTQYF. In nucleotides, the CDR3 is TGTGCCAGCAGTGTTAGACAGTTTTACGGAACAGATACGCAGTATTTT.

A few counts support this clonotype. The chain couples TRBV24-1 to TRBJ2-2; tentative D call: TRBD2 (5 bases). Germline V gene sequence: CDR1 KGHDR, CDR2 SFDVKD. V was clipped by 1 base and J by 6 bases, with 8 bases between them. The CDR3 has 14 residues. This chain's CDR3 is CATSDLREPGELFF. CDR3 coding DNA: TGTGCCACCAGTGATTTACGGGAACCCGGGGAGCTGTTTTTT.

This clonotype was recorded a few times. This CDR3 reads CASSGPGTGELFF. The CDR3, as DNA: TGTGCCAGCAGTGGACCGGGGACCGGGGAGCTGTTTTTT. The genes are TRBV6-1 and TRBJ2-2; tentatively, D is TRBD2 (5 bases). V was cut by 4 bases and J by 5 bases, with 8 bases left in between. The germline V gene encodes CDR1 MNHNS and CDR2 SASEGT. The CDR3 has 13 amino acids.

This clonotype appeared a single time. The chain recombines TRBV20-1 with TRBJ2-7; a possible D gene is TRBD1 (6 bases). CDR3 size: 14 residues. CDR1 is DFQATT, CDR2 SNEGSKA, per germline (reference sequence). V dropped 6 bases and J dropped 2 bases, with 17 bases sitting between them. The CDR3 is CSAPWGPIPYEQYF. For the CDR3, the DNA is TGCAGTGCACCGTGGGGGCCCATCCCCTACGAGCAGTACTTC.

The sample holds many counts of this clonotype. The chain is built from TRBV7-2 and TRBJ2-1; D might be TRBD2 (6 bases). This CDR3 contains 17 residues. V lost 5 bases and J 6 bases, leaving 23 bases between the germline ends. CDR1 is SGHTA, CDR2 FQGNSA, per germline. CDR3 sequence (DNA): TGTGCCAGCAGCAAATCCCCGGCTAGCGATATTCCCAATGAGCAGTTCTTC. Its translation is CASSKSPASDIPNEQFF.

This clonotype has a handful of counts. The rearrangement joins TRBV7-6 to TRBJ2-7; D is ambiguous. This CDR3 comprises 15 residues. CDR1 is SGHVS and CDR2 is FNYEAQ in the germline V gene. The V end was cut by 2 bases, the J end by 5 bases, with 16 bases between. The CDR3 DNA sequence: TGTGCCAGCAGCTTAAGTGGCCTACTACGCGACGAGCAGTACTTC. Amino acids: CASSLSGLLRDEQYF.

This clonotype was seen just once. V usage is TRBV5-1 and J usage is TRBJ2-7, with 8 bases fitting TRBD1. Germline CDR1 SGHRS, CDR2 YFSETQ. The CDR3 runs 15 residues. Losses at the gene ends were 3 bases for V and 2 bases for J; bases not matched to a gene: 7. The CDR3 nucleotides are TGCGCCAGCAGCTGGGGACAGGCTCTCCCCTACGAGCAGTACTTC. As protein: CASSWGQALPYEQYF.

The chain carries TRBV5-5 and TRBJ1-5; 9 positions match TRBD1. The V segment lost 3 bases and the J segment 5 bases; nucleotides outside the gene matches: 9. The CDR3 extends over 16 amino acids. CDR1 and CDR2 from the germline V gene are SGHKS and YYEKEE (reference sequence). CDR3 DNA: TGTGCCAGCAGCTGGGAGGGACAGGGTGTTGATCAGCCCCAGCATTTT. Protein: CASSWEGQGVDQPQHF.

As concerns this clonotype: A much larger clone lies one base from this, so it may be a read error. The rearrangement uses TRBV2 and TRBJ2-6; D is undetermined. The CDR3 runs to 12 residues. CDR1 SNHLY and CDR2 FYNNEI come from the germline V gene. Trimming left V 8 bases short and J 4 bases short, with 6 bases between. In DNA, the CDR3 is TGTGCCAGCTTTGGGGGGGCCAACGTCCTGACTTTC. Its translation: CASFGGANVLTF. The full variable domain, completed using reference TRBV2 and TRBJ2-6, is EPEVTQTPSHQVTQMGQEVILRCVPISNHLYFYWYRQILGQKVEFLVSFYNNEISEKSEIFDDQFSVERPDGSNFTLKIRSTKLEDSAMYFCASFGGANVLTFGAGSRLTVL.

This clonotype came up a few times. V usage is TRBV4-3 and J usage is TRBJ1-1, with a weak D call TRBD1 (5 bases). Trimming stripped 0 bases from V and 4 bases from J, with 9 bases between. Germline V gives CDR1 LGHNA, CDR2 YSLEER. The CDR3 extends over 14 amino acids. CDR3 bases: TGCGCCAGCAGCCAAGATGTGGGGGGCACTGAAGCTTTCTTT. This translates into CASSQDVGGTEAFF.

This clonotype was picked up a small number of times. The chain joins TRBV10-3 to TRBJ2-1; TRBD1 is a possible D gene (6 bases). Germline V gives CDR1 ENHRY, CDR2 SYGVKD. The CDR3 totals 14 residues. V lost 3 bases and J lost 7, with 13 bases in between. This CDR3 reads CAISDGQGRNEQFF. The CDR3 nucleotides read TGTGCCATCAGTGATGGGCAGGGGAGAAATGAGCAGTTCTTC.

The CDR3 DNA sequence: TGTGCCAGTAGTATAGATAACAGGGGCACCTATGGCTACACCTTC. Translating it yields CASSIDNRGTYGYTF. V is TRBV19 and J is TRBJ1-2; TRBD1 matches 7 bases. This CDR3 is built from 15 residues. With V trimmed by 0 bases and J by 4 bases, 5 bases remained unmatched. CDR1 LNHDA and CDR2 SQIVND come from the germline V gene (reference sequence).

V is TRBV6-2 or TRBV6-3 and J is TRBJ2-2; D uncertain. Germline V CDR1 and CDR2: MNHEY, SVGEGT. V dropped 0 bases and J dropped 4 bases, with 15 bases sitting between them. The CDR3 has 17 amino acids. The CDR3 DNA reads TGTGCCAGCAGTTACTCAAGAGACACCCCGGGCACCGGGGAGCTGTTTTTT. Its translation: CASSYSRDTPGTGELFF.

A few counts support this clonotype. The V gene is TRBV29-1, the J gene TRBJ2-7, with TRBD1 matching over 7 bases. V gave up 7 bases and J gave up 5 bases; unmatched junction bases: 14. Germline loops: CDR1 SQVTM, CDR2 ANQGSEA. The CDR3 consists of 14 residues. The CDR3 nucleotides read TGCAGCGGCCGGACAGGAAGCTCTCTCGACGAGCAGTACTTC. Translating gives CSGRTGSSLDEQYF.

A few counts support this clonotype. V and J are TRBV20-1 and TRBJ2-2; D is ambiguous. Trimming took 0 bases from V and 5 from J, leaving 1 base between them. CDR3 length equals 11 residues. Germline V gene lookup returns CDR1 DFQATT and CDR2 SNEGSKA (reference sequence). In DNA, the CDR3 is TGCAGTGCTAGAGAAACCGGGGAGCTGTTTTTT. Translation gives CSARETGELFF.

This clonotype was observed a few times. V is TRBV6-5 and J is TRBJ2-6; D is unclear. The CDR3 loop spans 20 amino acids. Germline V gene lookup returns CDR1 MNHEY and CDR2 SVGAGI. V shed 0 bases and J shed 5 bases, with 23 bases lying between them. CDR3 DNA sequence: TGTGCCAGCAGTTACTCAGCATTCAGGAGATCCGATCTCCGGGCCAACGTCCTGACTTTC. This gives the protein CASSYSAFRRSDLRANVLTF.

Here the CDR3 reads CASSSGASNQPQHF. DNA of the CDR3: TGTGCCAGCAGCTCGGGGGCCAGCAATCAGCCCCAGCATTTT. The V and J genes are TRBV3-1 and TRBJ1-5; D perhaps matches TRBD1 (6 bases). Germline lookup yields CDR1 LGHDT and CDR2 YNNKEL (reference sequence). V lost 5 bases to trimming and J lost 1 base, with 9 bases between them. CDR3 length: 14 amino acids.

This clonotype appeared a few times. The rearrangement joins TRBV2 to TRBJ2-7; possibly TRBD1 or TRBD2 for D (5 bases each). The germline V gene encodes CDR1 SNHLY and CDR2 FYNNEI. The V end was cut by 8 bases, the J end by 7 bases, with 15 bases between. This CDR3 has 12 amino acids. The CDR3 spells CASGRDPGEQYF. CDR3 coding DNA: TGTGCCAGCGGCCGGGACCCCGGGGAGCAGTACTTC. The full variable domain, completed using reference TRBV2 and TRBJ2-7, is EPEVTQTPSHQVTQMGQEVILRCVPISNHLYFYWYRQILGQKVEFLVSFYNNEISEKSEIFDDQFSVERPDGSNFTLKIRSTKLEDSAMYFCASGRDPGEQYFGPGTRLTVT.

This clonotype was counted ten times or more. V usage is TRBV7-9 and J usage is TRBJ2-7, with 8 bases that match TRBD1. The trim removed 4 bases at V and 3 bases at J, leaving 2 bases unmatched. The length of the CDR3 is 13 residues. Germline V gene lookup returns CDR1 SEHNR and CDR2 FQNEAQ (reference sequence). The CDR3 nucleotides read TGTGCCAGCAGCTGGACAGGGATCTACGAGCAGTACTTC. This encodes CASSWTGIYEQYF.

This clonotype was found many times. The CDR3 here is CASSLAWSGGGTGELFF. CDR3 in DNA: TGTGCCAGCAGCTTAGCGTGGAGTGGGGGCGGCACCGGGGAGCTGTTTTTT. J is TRBJ2-2 and V is TRBV7-6, with a tentative D call TRBD1 (6 bases). The V gene lost 0 bases and the J gene lost 4 bases, with 15 bases spanning the gap. The CDR3 sequence is 17 residues long. Germline CDR1 SGHVS, CDR2 FNYEAQ.